Presented here are 5 T cell receptor beta chains from one specimen sequenced in a study of CD8 T cells in ankylosing spondylitis. TCRdb called the 5' RACE reads again in MiXCR, with one record for every CDR3 protein. In the table there are approximately 60,000 distinct CDR3 sequences, roughly 6.2% of which are singletons. The specimen sequenced was synovial fluid, either unsorted or a sorted T cell fraction (not recorded which). The receptor set was obtained from a male donor with ankylosing spondylitis.

In this sample, this clonotype turned up many times. The chain has TRBV2 and TRBJ1-4, with a tentative D call TRBD1 (5 bases). V lost 5 bases, J lost 16 bases, and 17 bases lay in between. The CDR3 totals 12 residues. Germline CDR1 reads SNHLY; CDR2 reads FYNNEI. The CDR3 sequence is CASSPIEGPRFF. DNA of the CDR3: TGTGCCAGCAGTCCGATTGAGGGACCTAGGTTTTTT.

The gene calls are TRBV5-1 and TRBJ2-5; D unclear. This CDR3 region has 12 residues. Germline values: CDR1 SGHRS, CDR2 YFSETQ. Deletions cut 4 bases from V and 7 bases from J, with 11 bases between. The CDR3 sequence: CASSGDPATQYF. The DNA for the CDR3 is TGCGCCAGCAGCGGGGATCCCGCGACCCAGTACTTC.

This clonotype appeared a few times. The genes are TRBV10-3 and TRBJ2-7, with 10 bases aligning to TRBD1. Unmatched junction bases numbered 3, after V lost 2 bases and J lost 2 bases. The CDR3 sequence is 15 residues long. CDR1 and CDR2 (germline): ENHRY, SYGVKD. The CDR3: CAISERDRGPYEQYF. CDR3 nucleotides: TGTGCCATCAGTGAGCGGGACAGGGGACCCTACGAGCAGTACTTC.

This clonotype was observed a single time. The chain combines TRBV6-6 with TRBJ1-1; no firm D call. CDR1 MNHNY and CDR2 SVGAGI come from the germline V gene (reference sequence). V lost 7 bases and J 4 bases, leaving 7 bases between the germline ends. This CDR3 contains 11 residues. CDR3 sequence reads: CASNGGTEAFF. CDR3 nucleotide sequence: TGTGCCAGCAACGGAGGCACTGAAGCTTTCTTT.

This clonotype was seen at least ten times. The chain has TRBV5-8 and TRBJ2-1; D might be TRBD1 (6 bases). V was shortened by 4 bases and J by 8 bases, with 16 bases between the two germline ends. Per germline, CDR1 SGHTS and CDR2 YDEGEE. The CDR3 runs 14 residues. CDR3 protein: CASSRLQGSDEQFF. DNA of the CDR3: TGTGCCAGCAGCCGACTCCAGGGGTCCGATGAGCAGTTCTTC.